A single sample gave rise to the 15 T cell receptor beta chains below, sequenced in a study of cytomegalovirus exposure and HLA in healthy donors. The PCR used 60 Vbeta and 13 Jbeta primers. The assay was immunoSEQ multiplex PCR, and TCRdb's table has in-frame clones only and misses some. The sample contains about 130,000 clones, around 83% of which appear only once. Sequencing was performed on PBMCs. The receptors here all came from a girl aged 2 to 10 in good health and CMV-seronegative.

The chain has TRBV7-2 and TRBJ2-5; TRBD2 agrees at 8 bases. This CDR3 is built from 14 residues. Germline trimming cut 4 bases from V and 5 bases from J; bases unmatched to any gene: 6. In germline, CDR1 is SGHTA, CDR2 FQGNSA. The CDR3 spells CASSSRTSWETQYF. The CDR3, as DNA: TGTGCCAGCAGCTCGAGGACTAGCTGGGAGACCCAGTACTTC.

This clone was detected once. The chain links TRBV7-2 to TRBJ2-3, with 9 bases identical to TRBD2. This CDR3 is 16 amino acids long. Per germline, CDR1 SGHTA and CDR2 FQGNSA. The ends lost 5 bases at V and 3 bases at J; junction bases unmatched: 9. Here the CDR3 reads CASSAGGTSRTDTQYF. The CDR3 DNA follows: TGTGCCAGCAGCGCTGGAGGGACTAGCAGGACAGATACGCAGTATTTT.

The chain combines TRBV27 with TRBJ2-3, with D unclear. Trimming stripped 5 bases from V and 1 base from J, with 10 bases between. In germline, CDR1 is MNHEY, CDR2 SMNVEV (reference sequence). This CDR3 is 14 amino acids long. The CDR3 region has the DNA TGTGCCAGCAGTAACTTCCACCGCACAGATACGCAGTATTTT. Translation: CASSNFHRTDTQYF.

The rearrangement joins TRBV5-8 to TRBJ2-1; 12 bases agree with TRBD1. Per germline, CDR1 SGHTS and CDR2 YDEGEE. This CDR3 has 16 amino acids. With 2 bases clipped from V and 12 bases from J, the junction kept 12 bases outside the gene matches. The CDR3 DNA reads TGTGCCAGCAGCTTAGGTTCCGGGACAGGGGGCAAAAGGCAGTTCTTC. Protein product: CASSLGSGTGGKRQFF.

This clone was counted once. Written as DNA, the CDR3 is TGTGCCTTTACAGGGGACGTCTATGGCTACACCTTC. This gives the protein CAFTGDVYGYTF. The chain joins TRBV30 to TRBJ1-2, with 7 bases matching TRBD1. The V gene's germline CDR1 is GTSNPN and CDR2 SVGIG (reference sequence). V lost 7 bases to trimming and J lost 4 bases; unmatched junction nucleotides: 6. The CDR3 runs to 12 residues.

The chain couples TRBV9 to TRBJ2-7; TRBD1 aligns across 9 bases. V dropped 2 bases and J dropped 3; count of bases not matched to a gene: 6. CDR1 SGDLS and CDR2 YYNGEE come from the germline V gene. The CDR3 consists of 15 residues. The CDR3 nucleotides read TGTGCCAGCAGCGTGGGGGGGGACAGGGTCTACGAGCAGTACTTC. Its protein is CASSVGGDRVYEQYF.

J is TRBJ2-2 and V is TRBV5-1; TRBD2 matches at 9 bases. Germline assignment: CDR1 SGHRS and CDR2 YFSETQ. The CDR3 totals 15 residues. The trim removed 6 bases at V and 2 bases at J, leaving 5 bases unmatched. This CDR3 is CASTRLADNTGELFF. The DNA for the CDR3 is TGCGCCAGCACCCGACTAGCGGATAACACCGGGGAGCTGTTTTTT. Complete variable domain (other parts from reference TRBV5-1 and TRBJ2-2): KAGVTQTPRYLIKTRGQQVTLSCSPISGHRSVSWYQQTPGQGLQFLFEYFSETQRNKGNFPGRFSGRQFSNSRSEMNVSTLELGDSALYLCASTRLADNTGELFFGEGSRLTVL.

This clone occurred once. The J gene is TRBJ2-7, the V gene TRBV28, with 14 nucleotides matching TRBD2. The trim removed 5 bases at V and 3 bases at J, leaving 3 bases unmatched. This CDR3 comprises 15 residues. The germline CDR1 and CDR2 sequences are MDHEN and SYDVKM. The CDR3 DNA follows: TGTGCCAGCAGTGGGGGACTAGCGGGGGTCTACGAGCAGTACTTC. The encoded protein is CASSGGLAGVYEQYF.

The chain is built from TRBV5-1 and TRBJ2-7, with D possibly matching TRBD2 (5 bases). The CDR3 has 18 residues. Germline values: CDR1 SGHRS, CDR2 YFSETQ. V was trimmed by 0 bases and J by 3 bases, leaving 22 bases between them. The CDR3 coding sequence is TGCGCCAGCAGCTTGGAAACGCCCGGGATTTTGGCCGTCTACGAGCAGTACTTC. It encodes CASSLETPGILAVYEQYF.

A remark on this clone: One end of the junction does not line up with germline, which may come from a read error. In the same sample, other DNA sequences code for this CDR3. The chain couples TRBV30 to TRBJ1-6; D possibly corresponds to TRBD1 (5 bases). The CDR3 consists of 13 residues. Germline-derived CDR1 and CDR2 are GTSNPN and SVGIG (reference sequence). CDR3 amino acids: CAWTQGLNSPLHF. CDR3 nucleotide sequence: TGTGCCTGGACTCAGGGACTTAATTCCCCCCTCCACTTT.

The V gene is TRBV7-9, the J gene TRBJ2-3; 7 bases line up with TRBD2. This CDR3 is built from 16 residues. Germline loops: CDR1 SEHNR, CDR2 FQNEAQ (reference sequence). The trim removed 5 bases at V and 1 base at J, leaving 9 bases unmatched. The CDR3 DNA sequence: TGTGCCAGCAGCGATCGGACTAGGCTGGGCACAGATACGCAGTATTTT. It is translated as CASSDRTRLGTDTQYF.

This clone was observed once. This rearrangement joins TRBV18 to TRBJ1-1, with D perhaps TRBD1 (5 bases). CDR3 size: 16 residues. Deletions cut 6 bases from V and 3 bases from J, with 20 bases between. Germline values: CDR1 KGHSH, CDR2 LQKENI. CDR3: CASSPVIQRGDTEAFF. Written as DNA, the CDR3 is TGTGCCAGCTCCCCCGTCATTCAGCGGGGGGACACTGAAGCTTTCTTT.

The chain uses TRBV9 and TRBJ2-3, with 8 bases that match TRBD2. V gave up 0 bases and J gave up 1 base; unmatched junction bases: 4. The CDR3 spans 16 residues. Per the germline V gene, CDR1 is SGDLS and CDR2 is YYNGEE. The DNA for the CDR3 is TGTGCCAGCAGCGTAGTTCCAGCGGGGGGCACAGATACGCAGTATTTT. It yields the protein CASSVVPAGGTDTQYF.

The rearrangement uses TRBV4-1 and TRBJ1-6; no clear D. The length of the CDR3 is 17 residues. CDR1 is MGHRA, CDR2 YSYEKL, per germline. V gave up 0 bases and J gave up 0 bases, with 9 bases separating them. CDR3 in amino acids: CASSQEAESSYNSPLHF. Here the CDR3 DNA reads TGCGCCAGCAGCCAAGAGGCAGAAAGCTCCTATAATTCACCCCTCCACTTT.

The V call is TRBV27, the J call TRBJ2-7; the match to TRBD1 covers 11 bases. CDR3 length equals 16 residues. CDR1 is MNHEY, CDR2 SMNVEV, per germline (reference sequence). The ends lost 0 bases at V and 3 bases at J; junction bases unmatched: 4. The CDR3 loop reads CASSLSPGTGGYEQYF. In DNA form, the CDR3 reads TGTGCCAGCAGTTTATCCCCCGGGACAGGGGGCTACGAGCAGTACTTC.